This entry features one T cell receptor (beta chain) sequence. This sample is drawn from a study of blood T cell repertoires in COVID-19. Background on the study: PBMCs, B-cell-depleted T cells, or T cells provided the cDNA or gDNA that made up the material.

Germline V lookup: CDR1 LGHNA, CDR2 YNFKEQ. V was shortened by 1 base and J by 6 bases, with 10 bases between the two germline ends. The CDR3 covers 14 residues. Here immunoSEQ multiplex PCR was the method, and the copy in TCRdb shows in-frame clones only, minus some. The repertoire holds a few hundred thousand clones, with roughly 87% as singletons. The sequencing input was PBMCs or T cells enriched from blood (not recorded which). The sequence derives from a woman between 18 and 29 years old who had recovered from COVID-19. This rearrangement joins TRBV4-2 to TRBJ2-1, with D perhaps matching TRBD2 (6 bases). The CDR3 bases are TGTGCCAGCAGCCAAGCACTAGCAGGCAATGAGCAGTTCTTC. This codes for CASSQALAGNEQFF.